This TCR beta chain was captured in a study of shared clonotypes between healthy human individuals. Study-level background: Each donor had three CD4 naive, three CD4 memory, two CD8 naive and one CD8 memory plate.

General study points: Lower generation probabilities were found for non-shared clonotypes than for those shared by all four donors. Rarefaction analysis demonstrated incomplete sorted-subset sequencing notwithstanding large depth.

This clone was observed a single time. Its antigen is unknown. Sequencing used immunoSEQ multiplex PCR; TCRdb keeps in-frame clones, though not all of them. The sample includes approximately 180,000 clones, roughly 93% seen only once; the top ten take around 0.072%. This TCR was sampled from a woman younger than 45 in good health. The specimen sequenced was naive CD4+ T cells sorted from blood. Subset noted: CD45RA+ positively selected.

The CDR3 spells CASSLVKGAGRAYEQYF. In nucleotides, the CDR3 is TGTGCCAGCAGCTTAGTTAAGGGGGCGGGGAGGGCCTACGAGCAGTACTTC. This sequence joins TRBV7-2 and TRBJ2-7; D is possibly TRBD1 or TRBD2 (7 bases each). CDR1 is SGHTA, CDR2 FQGNSA, per germline. CDR3 size: 17 residues. V shed 1 base and J shed 2 bases, with 18 bases lying between them.